These T cell receptor beta chains were read from a single sample in a study. MiXCR, run by TCRdb on the RT-PCR reads, gives a single entry per CDR3 protein. The table has 650,000 to 800,000 distinct CDR3 sequences, 13% to 15% seen once; the top ten hold about 3.9%. The material sequenced was memory CD4+ T cells from blood. These receptor sequences come from a female donor in good health, serving as a healthy control. Both conserved end residues are trimmed from each CDR3.

>TRBV24-1
ATSDLDGRTTHRSNANTGELF
>TRBV5-1
ASSQSRLNTGELF
>TRBV3-1
ASSPDLRAVHIQY
>TRBV7-2
ASSFDRNNGYT
>TRBV5-1
ASSLGTAIGTDTQY
>TRBV6-2/TRBV6-3
ASSSDRDYPDTQY
>TRBV18
ASSRSGGNTYEQY
>TRBV4-3
ASTPSPFSARGTQY
>TRBV3-1
ASSPKGTGVSGYT
>TRBV7-9
ASSLVSNTEAL
>TRBV7-9
ASSLFRNSGNTIY
>TRBV30
AWSELRDTQY
>TRBV7-2
ASSLQGDRNSPLH
>TRBV10-3
AISTGENNEKLF
>TRBV27
ASSWGLAGAYEQY
>TRBV5-6
ASGNRDADNQPQH
>TRBV5-1
ASSSGPGAEAF
>TRBV6-2/TRBV6-3
ASSYLGVNSPLH
>TRBV4-3
ASSHSRRYEQY
>TRBV2
ASRGQYSNQPQH
>TRBV4-3
ASSQAGAGGNYGYT
>TRBV20-1
SASERGFTDTQY
>TRBV20-1
SAVSSGIYNEQF
>TRBV6-6
ASSYPTNPLY
>TRBV4-3
ASKRQVDGSNYGYT
>TRBV20-1
SARVKGYEQY
>TRBV20-1
SAREPQITSP
>TRBV3-1
ASSQGVGGIYEQY
>TRBV6-6
ASSDRDIAGANVLT
>TRBV10-3
AISESVEGNYGYT
>TRBV7-9
ASSIRGATDTQY
>TRBV24-1
ATSDLGQGLGETQY
>TRBV19
ASSPQGGVAQY
>TRBV5-5
ASSFWMNTGELF
>TRBV7-2
ASSGDSINEKLF
>TRBV7-2
ASSLGRRAYEQY
>TRBV7-2
ASSPRRGAGREGNEQF
>TRBV29-1
SVEDLSYEQY
>TRBV29-1
SGRRDTQY
>TRBV19
ASSMSSGGEQF
>TRBV7-7
ASSLGRTSEETQY
>TRBV3-1
ASSDASHLGAF
>TRBV10-3
AISDGGLAGNSYEQY
>TRBV5-1
ASSLGSAYEQY
>TRBV27
ASSSTQGLGFNQPQH
>TRBV27
ASQHRGTDTQY
>TRBV2
ASSEFRDTYEQY
>TRBV5-1
ASRTEVNTEAF
>TRBV10-3
AISQWTGINSPLH
>TRBV12-3/TRBV12-4
ASRLRGRERTGELF
>TRBV3-1
ASSQRTSGPNEQF
>TRBV11-2
ASSSQGTGELF
>TRBV7-2
ASSSILGTGGYEQY
>TRBV9
ASSVAPNTGNTIY
>TRBV6-5
ASSYGTASEAF